One and the same sample provided the 22 T cell receptor beta chains below, sequenced in a study of blood T cell repertoires in COVID-19. Clones were read by immunoSEQ multiplex PCR, and TCRdb kept only the in-frame ones, dropping some. The sample shows roughly 250,000 clones, over 70% of them seen only once. The source material was peripheral blood. The receptors derive from a woman of 80 years or more with acute or convalescent COVID-19.

The rearrangement joins TRBV12-5 to TRBJ1-2; 10 bases align to TRBD1. The CDR3 has 16 residues. Germline values: CDR1 LGHNT, CDR2 FRNRAP. Trimming cost V 1 base and J 8 bases; bases outside gene matches: 10. CDR3 DNA: TGTGCTAGTGGTTTGGACGGGGGACAGGGGTTGGAGGGCTACACCTTC. Protein: CASGLDGGQGLEGYTF.

The sample holds a few counts of this clone. This chain connects TRBV19 to TRBJ2-1; D might be TRBD2 (6 bases). Germline V gene lookup returns CDR1 LNHDA and CDR2 SQIVND (reference sequence). V was cut by 1 base and J by 0 bases, with 10 bases left in between. The CDR3 runs to 16 residues. The CDR3 region is CASSIGAGSSYNEQFF. The DNA for the CDR3 is TGTGCCAGTAGTATAGGCGCCGGGAGCTCCTACAATGAGCAGTTCTTC.

CDR3 in amino acids: CASTGSGANVLTF. The DNA of the CDR3 is TGTGCCAGCACGGGCTCTGGGGCCAACGTCCTGACTTTC. The chain joins TRBV6-5 to TRBJ2-6; D is undetermined. CDR1 is MNHEY and CDR2 is SVGAGI in the germline V gene. CDR3 length equals 13 residues. V lost 7 bases and J 0 bases, leaving 4 bases between the germline ends.

V is TRBV28 and J is TRBJ1-6, with 9 nucleotides matching TRBD1. With 4 bases clipped from V and 10 bases from J, the junction kept 23 bases outside the gene matches. The CDR3 spans 20 residues. The germline gives CDR1 MDHEN, CDR2 SYDVKM. The CDR3 region is CASSSNYGVTGGFRESPLHF. The CDR3 nucleotides read TGTGCCAGCAGTTCGAATTATGGGGTTACAGGGGGCTTTCGAGAGTCACCCCTCCACTTT.

V and J are TRBV11-2 and TRBJ2-5; D is uncertain. V dropped 7 bases and J dropped 5 bases, with 11 bases sitting between them. The CDR3 runs to 12 residues. Germline loops: CDR1 SGHAT, CDR2 FQNNGV. The DNA for the CDR3 is TGTGCCAGCACTGGTTTCGGGGAGACCCAGTACTTC. This gives the protein CASTGFGETQYF.

The rearrangement links TRBV27 to TRBJ2-1, with a tentative D call TRBD1 (6 bases). The CDR3 is made up of 16 amino acids. From germline, CDR1 is MNHEY and CDR2 SMNVEV (reference sequence). Trimming shortened V by 0 bases and J by 6 bases, and 15 bases separated the two germline ends. The CDR3 reads CASSLSAGALSNEQFF. The CDR3 DNA sequence: TGTGCCAGCAGTTTATCGGCAGGGGCACTATCCAATGAGCAGTTCTTC.

The chain employs TRBV7-2 and TRBJ1-2; D is ambiguous. The V end lost 4 bases, the J end lost 7 bases, and 13 bases lay between the germline ends. Germline V gene lookup returns CDR1 SGHTA and CDR2 FQGNSA. CDR3 length: 13 amino acids. CDR3 sequence reads: CASSSPGSGGYTF. DNA for the CDR3: TGTGCCAGCAGCTCCCCGGGGTCGGGTGGCTACACCTTC.

The rearrangement uses TRBV12-3 or TRBV12-4 and TRBJ1-1; no clear D gene. This CDR3 has 13 residues. Between the trimmed V and J ends, which lost 6 bases and 0 bases, there was a span of 8 bases. In nucleotides, the CDR3 is TGTGCCAGCAGCAGAGGCATGAACACTGAAGCTTTCTTT. Translated, it gives CASSRGMNTEAFF.

The V call is TRBV28, the J call TRBJ2-7; D may be TRBD2 (6 bases). The CDR3 is made up of 15 amino acids. Per germline, CDR1 MDHEN and CDR2 SYDVKM. V lost 3 bases and J 2 bases, leaving 14 bases between the germline ends. The CDR3, as DNA: TGTGCCAGCAGTTTCCCCCAGAGCGGGCCCTACGAGCAGTACTTC. Its translation is CASSFPQSGPYEQYF.

The genes are TRBV18 and TRBJ1-2, with 7 bases lining up with TRBD1. V gave up 0 bases and J gave up 8 bases; unmatched junction bases: 15. The CDR3 has 17 amino acids. Germline-derived CDR1 and CDR2 are KGHSH and LQKENI. The CDR3 nucleotides are TGTGCCAGCTCACCACCTAGCAACAGAGGGGGCCAGGGGGGCTACACCTTC. Protein: CASSPPSNRGGQGGYTF. The full variable domain, with the rest looked up from reference TRBV18 and TRBJ1-2, is NAGVMQNPRHLVRRRGQEARLRCSPMKGHSHVYWYRQLPEEGLKFMVYLQKENIIDESGMPKERFSAEFPKEGPSILRIQQVVRGDSAAYFCASSPPSNRGGQGGYTFGSGTRLTVV.

The chain employs TRBV9 and TRBJ1-6; possibly TRBD1 for D (5 bases). Trimming removed 0 bases from V and 7 bases from J, with 11 bases in between. The CDR3 consists of 15 residues. The germline V gene encodes CDR1 SGDLS and CDR2 YYNGEE. CDR3 nucleotide sequence: TGTGCCAGCAGCGTAGGGGCAGGGCCCAATTCACCCCTCCACTTT. Translating gives CASSVGAGPNSPLHF.

The genes are TRBV20-1 and TRBJ2-7; a weak D match, TRBD1 (6 bases). The CDR3 is made up of 11 amino acids. Germline values: CDR1 DFQATT, CDR2 SNEGSKA (reference sequence). Trimming took off 6 bases at V and 6 bases at J, with 12 bases between the two ends. The CDR3 loop is CSARARGEQYF. The CDR3 DNA sequence: TGCAGTGCCAGGGCCAGGGGCGAGCAGTACTTC.

The chain carries TRBV29-1 and TRBJ1-1; D gene uncertain. This CDR3 has 15 amino acids. Per the germline V gene, CDR1 is SQVTM and CDR2 is ANQGSEA. Trimming removed 2 bases from V and 5 bases from J, with 18 bases in between. CDR3 coding DNA: TGCAGCGTTGAATTGGGAGGGTTTCGAAGAACTGAAGCTTTCTTT. Translated, it gives CSVELGGFRRTEAFF.

V is TRBV14 and J is TRBJ2-3; maybe TRBD1 (5 bases). The V gene's germline CDR1 is SGHDN and CDR2 FVKESK. The germline V and J ends were trimmed by 1 base and 2 bases, with 10 bases remaining between them. The CDR3 has 15 amino acids. This chain's CDR3 is CASSQGGRLTDTQYF. As DNA, the CDR3 is TGTGCCAGCAGCCAAGGGGGCAGGCTCACAGATACGCAGTATTTT.

About this clone: In the same sample, other DNA sequences code for this CDR3. The CDR3 spells CASSDRGLTEAFF. CDR3 nucleotides: TGTGCCAGCAGTGACAGGGGGCTCACTGAAGCTTTCTTT. This chain joins TRBV2 and TRBJ1-1, with TRBD1 matching 8 bases. Germline CDR1 reads SNHLY; CDR2 reads FYNNEI. The CDR3 is 13 amino acids. After removal of 3 bases from V and 4 bases from J, the junction contained 1 base not matched to a gene. Full variable domain (rest looked up from reference TRBV2 and TRBJ1-1): EPEVTQTPSHQVTQMGQEVILRCVPISNHLYFYWYRQILGQKVEFLVSFYNNEISEKSEIFDDQFSVERPDGSNFTLKIRSTKLEDSAMYFCASSDRGLTEAFFGQGTRLTVV.

The rearrangement joins TRBV5-1 to TRBJ2-5; TRBD1 matches at 10 bases. The CDR3 contains 14 residues. Germline CDR1 SGHRS, CDR2 YFSETQ. Unmatched junction bases numbered 3, after V lost 4 bases and J lost 3 bases. CDR3 loop: CASSRDRGEETQYF. For the CDR3, the DNA is TGCGCCAGCAGCCGGGACAGGGGAGAAGAGACCCAGTACTTC.

This clone has just a few counts. This chain uses TRBV9 with TRBJ2-3; 8 bases are shared with TRBD2. The CDR3 spans 16 residues. The trim removed 4 bases at V and 5 bases at J, leaving 12 bases unmatched. Germline values: CDR1 SGDLS, CDR2 YYNGEE. CDR3 sequence: CASSSWNGGAGDTQYF. The DNA of the CDR3 is TGTGCCAGCAGCTCCTGGAACGGGGGGGCTGGAGATACGCAGTATTTT.

This chain links TRBV7-9 with TRBJ1-5; D gene ambiguous. The ends were cut back, 2 bases at V and 0 bases at J, with 11 bases in the middle. This CDR3 region has 16 residues. CDR1 is SEHNR, CDR2 FQNEAQ, per germline (reference sequence). The CDR3 loop reads CASSLWEGNSNQPQHF. The CDR3, as DNA: TGTGCCAGCAGCTTATGGGAGGGAAATAGCAATCAGCCCCAGCATTTT.

The chain couples TRBV14 to TRBJ2-5; D might be TRBD2 (6 bases). The CDR3 loop spans 14 amino acids. Trimming cost V 2 bases and J 4 bases, with 11 bases left between them. The germline CDR1 and CDR2 sequences are SGHDN and FVKESK. CDR3 protein: CASSQLGGLETQYF. CDR3 nucleotides: TGTGCCAGCAGCCAACTTGGGGGACTAGAGACCCAGTACTTC.

The rearrangement uses TRBV2 and TRBJ2-3; weak D call: TRBD2 (5 bases). Germline CDR1 SNHLY, CDR2 FYNNEI. The CDR3 has 15 residues. Deletions cut 6 bases from V and 4 bases from J, with 17 bases between. This chain's CDR3 is CASRPNSGRADTQYF. The CDR3 region has the DNA TGTGCCAGCAGGCCAAACAGCGGAAGGGCAGATACGCAGTATTTT.

This sequence joins TRBV2 and TRBJ2-1; TRBD2 matches 12 bases. Germline loops: CDR1 SNHLY, CDR2 FYNNEI. After removal of 7 bases from V and 7 bases from J, the junction contained 5 bases not matched to a gene. The CDR3 spans 14 residues. Here the CDR3 reads CASNLAGGPNEQFF. Written as DNA, the CDR3 is TGTGCCAGCAACCTAGCGGGAGGGCCTAATGAGCAGTTCTTC.

The V call is TRBV9, the J call TRBJ1-3; D remains ambiguous. This CDR3 region has 12 residues. Germline CDR1 reads SGDLS; CDR2 reads YYNGEE. V gave up 2 bases and J gave up 4 bases, with 4 bases separating them. In DNA form, the CDR3 reads TGTGCCAGCAGCGTTTCAGGAAACACCATATATTTT. Amino acids: CASSVSGNTIYF.